What follows are 28 T cell receptor beta chains derived from one specimen sequenced in a study of regulatory T cells in long-lasting Graves disease. Arm-PCR of CDR3 regions and iRepertoire HTBI primers were used to build TCR beta libraries. TCRdb reanalysed the multiplex PCR reads using MiXCR and keeps one entry per CDR3 protein. The sample shows hundreds of thousands of distinct CDR3 sequences, about 14% of them seen only once. Time point noted: newly diagnosed GD, antithyroid drugs for less than 3 months. PBMCs provided the RNA from which the TCR library was made. Sequenced here: peripheral blood mononuclear cells (PBMCs), sampled at new diagnosis, from a patient treated with antithyroid drugs. These receptors came from a female donor with Graves disease.

This clonotype was observed many times. V gene TRBV6-1 combines with J gene TRBJ2-7; D possibly corresponds to TRBD1 (6 bases). CDR1 is MNHNS and CDR2 is SASEGT in the germline V gene. The CDR3 runs to 14 residues. V was trimmed by 4 bases and J by 5 bases, leaving 15 bases between them. DNA of the CDR3: TGTGCCAGCAGTGCACAGGGTGGTTCGGACGAGCAGTACTTC. Residues: CASSAQGGSDEQYF.

This clonotype was recorded at least ten times. This CDR3 is CASSWGGGLPSTDTQYF. The CDR3 nucleotides read TGTGCCAGCAGCTGGGGGGGGGGACTACCTAGCACAGATACGCAGTATTTT. This chain links TRBV7-2 with TRBJ2-3; TRBD2 agrees at 7 bases. Germline CDR1 is SGHTA and CDR2 is FQGNSA. This CDR3 is 17 amino acids long. V dropped 4 bases and J dropped 0; count of bases not matched to a gene: 10.

This clonotype was picked up many times. The chain employs TRBV2 and TRBJ2-2, with 7 positions matching TRBD2. The J segment lost 3 bases and the V segment lost 10 bases, leaving 11 bases of the junction unmatched. There are 15 residues in the CDR3. CDR1 SNHLY and CDR2 FYNNEI come from the germline V gene. CDR3 coding DNA: TGTGCCACCCCTAGGGAGCGGGATTACACCGGGGAGCTGTTTTTT. It yields the protein CATPRERDYTGELFF.

This clonotype was counted between two and nine times. The V call is TRBV29-1, the J call TRBJ2-3, with a weak D call TRBD2 (6 bases). The CDR3 spans 19 residues. With 0 bases removed from V and 0 bases from J, the gap between germline ends came to 22 bases. Germline CDR1 and CDR2: SQVTM and ANQGSEA. CDR3 region: CSVEDPRSSASVSTDTQYF. CDR3 DNA sequence: TGCAGCGTTGAAGATCCCCGATCATCGGCTAGCGTTAGCACAGATACGCAGTATTTT.

This chain links TRBV28 with TRBJ2-1; TRBD2 is a possible D gene (6 bases). CDR1 is MDHEN, CDR2 SYDVKM, per germline. This CDR3 comprises 14 residues. Trimming removed 6 bases at V and 4 bases at J, with 13 bases between. The CDR3 is CASRRMEGYNEQFF. The CDR3 nucleotides are TGTGCCAGCAGGAGAATGGAGGGGTACAATGAGCAGTTCTTC.

A few counts support this clonotype. V usage is TRBV5-1 and J usage is TRBJ2-5; possibly TRBD1 for D (5 bases). Germline CDR1 reads SGHRS; CDR2 reads YFSETQ. V was pared by 3 bases and J by 5 bases, with 14 bases between. This CDR3 is 14 amino acids long. CDR3 residues: CASSSGHGEETQYF. The CDR3 bases are TGCGCCAGCAGCTCAGGACATGGCGAGGAGACCCAGTACTTC.

In this sample, this clonotype turned up many times. The J gene is TRBJ2-3, the V gene TRBV29-1; 7 bases agree with TRBD2. Germline V gene lookup returns CDR1 SQVTM and CDR2 ANQGSEA. There are 13 residues in the CDR3. After removal of 2 bases from V and 1 base from J, the junction contained 0 bases not matched to a gene. This chain's CDR3 is CSVELAGTDTQYF. DNA for the CDR3: TGCAGCGTTGAACTAGCGGGCACAGATACGCAGTATTTT.

This clonotype was found many times. The rearrangement uses TRBV10-3 and TRBJ2-1, with D perhaps TRBD2 (5 bases). From germline, CDR1 is ENHRY and CDR2 SYGVKD. The CDR3 sequence is 15 residues long. V lost 0 bases, J lost 0 bases, and 6 bases lay in between. The CDR3 nucleotides read TGTGCCATCAGTGAGTCTAGCGCCTCCTACAATGAGCAGTTCTTC. This sequence encodes CAISESSASYNEQFF.

This clonotype was seen at least ten times. The chain carries TRBV7-6 and TRBJ1-5, with TRBD1 identical over 7 bases. The CDR3 length is 18 residues. V gave up 2 bases and J gave up 2 bases; unmatched junction bases: 12. Germline V gene sequence: CDR1 SGHVS, CDR2 FNYEAQ. DNA of the CDR3: TGTGCCAGCAGCTTATATAGCAGTCAGGGGGAAGGCAATCAGCCCCAGCATTTT. Amino acids: CASSLYSSQGEGNQPQHF.

This clonotype has only a few counts. This rearrangement joins TRBV27 to TRBJ2-1, with D uncertain. Near its end, the DNA agrees better with TRBJ2-5, so the J call may be wrong. CDR1 and CDR2 (germline): MNHEY, SMNVEV (reference sequence). The CDR3 length is 15 residues. The CDR3 DNA reads as TGTGCCAGCAGTTTTTGGAACAATAATTTGGAGACCCAGTACTTC. Its translation: CASSFWNNNLETQYF.

The chain combines TRBV15 with TRBJ1-4, with 8 positions matching TRBD1. The CDR3 contains 19 residues. Looked up from germline, CDR1 is LNHNV and CDR2 is YYDKDF (reference sequence). The ends lost 0 bases at V and 0 bases at J; junction bases unmatched: 9. CDR3 in amino acids: CATSRDRGTGFSTNEKLFF. The CDR3 region has the DNA TGTGCCACCAGCAGAGATCGAGGGACAGGCTTTTCAACTAATGAAAAACTGTTTTTT.

This clonotype was seen repeatedly, ten times or more. The gene calls are TRBV9 and TRBJ2-2; TRBD1 matches at 9 bases. The CDR3 covers 15 residues. J gave up 1 base and V 2 bases, and 0 bases lay outside the gene matches. Germline CDR1 SGDLS, CDR2 YYNGEE. The CDR3 DNA reads TGTGCCAGCAGCGTGGGACAGGGGAACACCGGGGAGCTGTTTTTT. Translation gives CASSVGQGNTGELFF.

V usage is TRBV7-2 and J usage is TRBJ1-1, with D possibly TRBD1 on 5 matching bases. Trimming removed 0 bases at V and 8 bases at J, with 13 bases between. The germline V gene encodes CDR1 SGHTA and CDR2 FQGNSA. The CDR3 is 14 amino acids. CDR3 region: CASSLAFGAGEAFF. CDR3 DNA: TGTGCCAGCAGCTTAGCTTTCGGGGCAGGGGAAGCTTTCTTT.

This chain links TRBV5-1 with TRBJ1-1; D is uncertain. Germline assignment: CDR1 SGHRS and CDR2 YFSETQ. This CDR3 is 12 amino acids long. Deletions cut 3 bases from V and 7 bases from J, with 10 bases between. CDR3 loop: CASSSQNGEAFF. Written as DNA, the CDR3 is TGCGCCAGCAGCTCCCAGAATGGTGAAGCTTTCTTT.

This clonotype was seen many times. This chain connects TRBV6-1 to TRBJ2-5, with 9 bases lining up with TRBD1. The CDR3 is made up of 15 amino acids. The V and J ends lost 5 bases and 1 base, in that order; junction bases with no gene match: 5. Looked up from germline, CDR1 is MNHNS and CDR2 is SASEGT. For the CDR3, the DNA is TGTGCCAGCAGTCTGGGGACAGGGTTCCAAGAGACCCAGTACTTC. It encodes CASSLGTGFQETQYF.

This clonotype was counted many times. The rearrangement joins TRBV5-1 to TRBJ2-3; D is unresolved. The CDR3 is 14 amino acids. V dropped 1 base and J dropped 2 bases, with 8 bases sitting between them. Germline CDR1 reads SGHRS; CDR2 reads YFSETQ. In DNA form, the CDR3 reads TGCGCCAGCAGCTTGTTGAGCGTCACAGATACGCAGTATTTT. Its translation: CASSLLSVTDTQYF.

The rearrangement uses TRBV9 and TRBJ1-5; 8 positions match TRBD1. This CDR3 comprises 15 residues. Losses at the gene ends were 4 bases for V and 3 bases for J; bases not matched to a gene: 6. Germline values: CDR1 SGDLS, CDR2 YYNGEE. CDR3 in amino acids: CASSQRGQANQPQHF. The CDR3 DNA sequence: TGTGCCAGCAGCCAACGGGGACAGGCCAATCAGCCCCAGCATTTT.

This chain joins TRBV19 and TRBJ2-1, with D perhaps matching TRBD1 or TRBD2 (5 bases each). Trimming removed 2 bases from V and 10 bases from J, with 18 bases in between. Per germline, CDR1 LNHDA and CDR2 SQIVND (reference sequence). CDR3 size: 15 residues. CDR3 nucleotides: TGTGCCAGTAGTATAAGGCCCGGGACCTCGCCCGAGCAGTTCTTC. Translating gives CASSIRPGTSPEQFF.

This sequence joins TRBV5-5 and TRBJ1-6; D gene ambiguous. The CDR3 runs 15 residues. V was cut by 0 bases and J by 8 bases, with 12 bases left in between. CDR1 and CDR2 from the germline V gene are SGHKS and YYEKEE (reference sequence). The CDR3 nucleotides read TGTGCCAGCAGCTTGGACGGTTTCGTTGATTCACCCCTCCACTTT. It yields the protein CASSLDGFVDSPLHF.

The table lists this clonotype with many counts. CDR3 residues: CASGRTGGNQPQHF. The CDR3 DNA is TGTGCCAGCGGCAGGACAGGCGGCAATCAGCCCCAGCATTTT. This chain connects TRBV12-3 or TRBV12-4 to TRBJ1-5; 7 nucleotides align to TRBD1. The CDR3 runs 14 residues. The ends lost 8 bases at V and 2 bases at J; junction bases unmatched: 6.

This clonotype was picked up many times. V gene TRBV20-1 combines with J gene TRBJ1-2; 7 bases fit TRBD1. The germline V gene encodes CDR1 DFQATT and CDR2 SNEGSKA (reference sequence). Unmatched junction bases numbered 6, after V lost 3 bases and J lost 5 bases. The CDR3 is 13 amino acids. CDR3 coding DNA: TGCAGTGCTAGTGGGGACAGAGAATATGGCTACACCTTC. Its translation: CSASGDREYGYTF.

The chain has TRBV10-2 and TRBJ1-5; no definite D call. This CDR3 spans 13 amino acids. Germline assignment: CDR1 WSHSY and CDR2 SAAADI. Trimming pared 4 bases from V and 4 bases from J, leaving 8 bases between. The CDR3 region is CASSVSENQPQHF. CDR3 bases: TGCGCCAGCAGTGTTTCGGAAAATCAGCCCCAGCATTTT.

The chain links TRBV12-3 or TRBV12-4 to TRBJ2-3, with TRBD2 identical over 9 bases. The CDR3 length is 15 residues. Trimming took 6 bases from V and 0 from J; bases not matched to a gene: 4. This CDR3 reads CASRGSGSSTDTQYF. The CDR3 bases are TGTGCCAGCAGGGGTAGCGGGAGTAGCACAGATACGCAGTATTTT.

This clonotype has ten or more counts. The gene calls are TRBV7-3 and TRBJ1-1, with D perhaps TRBD1 (5 bases). Trimming shortened V by 5 bases and J by 3 bases, and 16 bases separated the two germline ends. CDR1 is SGHTA, CDR2 FQGTGA, per germline. CDR3 length equals 15 residues. CDR3 sequence reads: CASSPAGTGDTEAFF. The CDR3 DNA reads TGTGCCAGCAGCCCCGCCGGGACGGGCGACACTGAAGCTTTCTTT.

This clonotype has just a few counts. V usage is TRBV4-1 and J usage is TRBJ1-2; 7 bases fit TRBD1. CDR3 length: 15 residues. With 5 bases clipped from V and 8 bases from J, the junction kept 14 bases outside the gene matches. From germline, CDR1 is MGHRA and CDR2 YSYEKL. The CDR3 nucleotides read TGCGCCAGCAGCTACCCGGGACAGTCGCTTTCCGGCTACACCTTC. Its protein is CASSYPGQSLSGYTF.

This chain connects TRBV29-1 to TRBJ2-3; D may correspond to TRBD1 or TRBD2 (6 bases each). V was clipped by 1 base and J by 2 bases, with 10 bases between them. Germline V gene data show CDR1 as SQVTM and CDR2 as ANQGSEA. The CDR3 sequence is 14 residues long. The CDR3 sequence is CSVEARGPTDTQYF. CDR3 in DNA: TGCAGCGTTGAAGCCCGGGGGCCCACAGATACGCAGTATTTT.

This clonotype was counted only a few times. The chain recombines TRBV6-2 or TRBV6-3 with TRBJ2-6, with a possible D match to TRBD1 (5 bases). The CDR3 length is 15 residues. Per the germline V gene, CDR1 is MNHEY and CDR2 is SVGEGT. V was clipped by 4 bases and J by 2 bases, with 9 bases between them. The CDR3 DNA reads as TGTGCCAGCAGTTTCGTGGGGCCTGGGGCCAACGTCCTGACTTTC. As protein: CASSFVGPGANVLTF.

The rearrangement joins TRBV28 to TRBJ1-2; 7 bases align to TRBD1. Germline loops: CDR1 MDHEN, CDR2 SYDVKM. The CDR3 is 14 amino acids. V lost 4 bases to trimming and J lost 4 bases; unmatched junction nucleotides: 6. CDR3 nucleotides: TGTGCCAGCAGTTATTCGGCAGGGGGCTATGGCTACACCTTC. Its translation: CASSYSAGGYGYTF.